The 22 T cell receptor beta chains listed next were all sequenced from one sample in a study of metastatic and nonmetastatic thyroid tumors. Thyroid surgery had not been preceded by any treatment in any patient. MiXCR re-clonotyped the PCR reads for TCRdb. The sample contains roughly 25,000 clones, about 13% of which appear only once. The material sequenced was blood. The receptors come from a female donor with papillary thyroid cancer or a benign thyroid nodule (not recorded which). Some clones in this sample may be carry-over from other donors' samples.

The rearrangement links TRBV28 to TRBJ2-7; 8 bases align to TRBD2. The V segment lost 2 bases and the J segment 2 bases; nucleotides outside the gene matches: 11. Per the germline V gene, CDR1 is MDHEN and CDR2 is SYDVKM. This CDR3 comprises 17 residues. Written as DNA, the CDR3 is TGTGCCAGCAGTTTACGGGCCGGAATAGCGGGGACCTACGAGCAGTACTTC. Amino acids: CASSLRAGIAGTYEQYF.

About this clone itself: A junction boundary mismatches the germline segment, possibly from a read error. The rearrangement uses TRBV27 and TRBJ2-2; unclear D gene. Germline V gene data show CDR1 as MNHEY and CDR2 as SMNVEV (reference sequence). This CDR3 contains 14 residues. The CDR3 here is CASSSTVNTGELFF. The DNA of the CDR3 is TGTGCCAGCAGTAGTACAGTGAACACCGGTGAGCTGTTTTTT.

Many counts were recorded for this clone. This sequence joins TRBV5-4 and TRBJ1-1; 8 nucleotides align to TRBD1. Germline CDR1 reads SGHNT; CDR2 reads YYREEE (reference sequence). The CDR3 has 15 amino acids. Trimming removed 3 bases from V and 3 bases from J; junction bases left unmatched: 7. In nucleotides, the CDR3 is TGTGCCAGCAGCTCCCCGGACAGGGCGGACACTGAAGCTTTCTTT. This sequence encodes CASSSPDRADTEAFF. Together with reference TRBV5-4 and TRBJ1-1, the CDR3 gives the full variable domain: ETGVTQSPTHLIKTRGQQVTLRCSSQSGHNTVSWYQQALGQGPQFIFQYYREEENGRGNFPPRFSGLQFPNYSSELNVNALELDDSALYLCASSSPDRADTEAFFGQGTRLTVV.

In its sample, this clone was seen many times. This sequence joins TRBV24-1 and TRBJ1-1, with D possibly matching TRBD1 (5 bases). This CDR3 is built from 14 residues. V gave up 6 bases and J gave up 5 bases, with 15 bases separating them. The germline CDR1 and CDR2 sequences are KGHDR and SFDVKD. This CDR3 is CATSSGGERTEAFF. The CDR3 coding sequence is TGTGCCACCAGTTCCGGGGGTGAGAGGACTGAAGCTTTCTTT.

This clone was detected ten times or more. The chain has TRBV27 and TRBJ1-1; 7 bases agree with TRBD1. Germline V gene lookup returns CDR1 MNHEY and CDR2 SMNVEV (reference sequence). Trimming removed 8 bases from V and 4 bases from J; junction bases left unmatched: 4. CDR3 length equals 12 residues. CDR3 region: CASGGTVTEAFF. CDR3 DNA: TGTGCCAGCGGGGGGACAGTCACTGAAGCTTTCTTT.

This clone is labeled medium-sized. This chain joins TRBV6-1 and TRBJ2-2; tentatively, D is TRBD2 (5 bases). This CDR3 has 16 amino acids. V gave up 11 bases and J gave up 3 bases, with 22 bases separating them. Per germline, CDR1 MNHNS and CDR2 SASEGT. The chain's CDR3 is CAVGRRASGYTGELFF. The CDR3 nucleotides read TGTGCCGTAGGGCGGCGGGCGAGCGGATACACCGGGGAGCTGTTTTTT.

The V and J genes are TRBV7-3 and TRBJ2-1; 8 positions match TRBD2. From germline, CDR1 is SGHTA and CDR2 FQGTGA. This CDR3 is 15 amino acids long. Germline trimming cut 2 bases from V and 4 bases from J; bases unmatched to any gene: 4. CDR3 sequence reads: CASSLGLAGYNEQFF. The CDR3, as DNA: TGTGCCAGCAGCTTAGGCCTAGCGGGTTACAATGAGCAGTTCTTC.

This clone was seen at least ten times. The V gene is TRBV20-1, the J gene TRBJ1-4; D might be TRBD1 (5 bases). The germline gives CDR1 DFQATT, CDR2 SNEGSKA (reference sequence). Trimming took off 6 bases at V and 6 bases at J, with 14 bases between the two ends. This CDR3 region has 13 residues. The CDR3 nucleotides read TGCAGTGCCCACAGGTCGCTCGATGAAAAACTGTTTTTT. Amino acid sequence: CSAHRSLDEKLFF.

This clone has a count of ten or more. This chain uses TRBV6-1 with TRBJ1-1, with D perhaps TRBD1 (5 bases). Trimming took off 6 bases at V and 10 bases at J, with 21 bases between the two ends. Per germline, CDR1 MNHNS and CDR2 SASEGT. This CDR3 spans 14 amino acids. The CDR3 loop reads CASRGLAGMGGAFF. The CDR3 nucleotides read TGTGCCAGCAGGGGGCTGGCAGGGATGGGAGGAGCTTTCTTT.

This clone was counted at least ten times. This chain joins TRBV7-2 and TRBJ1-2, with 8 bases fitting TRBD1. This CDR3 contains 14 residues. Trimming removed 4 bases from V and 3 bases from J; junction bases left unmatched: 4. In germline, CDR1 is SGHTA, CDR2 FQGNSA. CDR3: CASSSDRVDYGYTF. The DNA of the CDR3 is TGTGCCAGCAGCTCGGACAGGGTTGACTATGGCTACACCTTC.

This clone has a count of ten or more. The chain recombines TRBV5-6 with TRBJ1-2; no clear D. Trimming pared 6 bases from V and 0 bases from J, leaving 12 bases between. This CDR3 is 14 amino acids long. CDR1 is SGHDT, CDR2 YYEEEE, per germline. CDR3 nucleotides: TGTGCCAGCACTCTCCCCGATTCTAACTATGGCTACACCTTC. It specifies CASTLPDSNYGYTF.

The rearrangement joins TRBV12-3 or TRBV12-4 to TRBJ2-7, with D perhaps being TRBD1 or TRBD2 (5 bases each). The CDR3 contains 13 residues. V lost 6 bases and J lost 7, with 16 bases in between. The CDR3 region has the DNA TGTGCCAGCAGGTTCAGGGTAGAGGGTGAGCAGTACTTC. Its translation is CASRFRVEGEQYF.

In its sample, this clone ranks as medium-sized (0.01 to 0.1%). This chain's CDR3 is CASRPGQLYEQYF. The CDR3 coding sequence is TGTGCCAGCAGGCCGGGACAGCTCTACGAGCAGTACTTC. The chain couples TRBV6-1 to TRBJ2-7, with 7 bases matching TRBD1. Germline-derived CDR1 and CDR2 are MNHNS and SASEGT. V was clipped by 6 bases and J by 3 bases; unmatched bases: 5. The CDR3 consists of 13 residues.

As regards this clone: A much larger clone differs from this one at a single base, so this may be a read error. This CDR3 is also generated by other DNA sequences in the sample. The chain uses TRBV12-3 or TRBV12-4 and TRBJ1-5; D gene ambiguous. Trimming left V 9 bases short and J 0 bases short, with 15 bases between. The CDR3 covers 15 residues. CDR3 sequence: CASSDGLHSNQPQHF. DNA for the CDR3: TGTGCCAGTAGTGACGGACTTCATAGCAATCAGCCCCAGCATTTT.

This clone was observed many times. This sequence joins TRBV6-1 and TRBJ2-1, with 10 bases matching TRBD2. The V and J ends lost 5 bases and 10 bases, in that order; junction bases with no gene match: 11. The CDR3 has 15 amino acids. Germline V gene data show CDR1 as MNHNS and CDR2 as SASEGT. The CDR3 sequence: CASSPEAGGPLEQFF. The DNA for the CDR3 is TGTGCCAGCAGTCCAGAAGCGGGAGGGCCTCTCGAGCAGTTCTTC.

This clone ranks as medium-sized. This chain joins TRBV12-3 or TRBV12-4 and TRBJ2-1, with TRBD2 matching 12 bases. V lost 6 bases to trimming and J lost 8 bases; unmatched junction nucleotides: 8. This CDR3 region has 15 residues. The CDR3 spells CASSPGLAGTDEQFF. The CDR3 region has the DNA TGTGCCAGCAGCCCCGGACTAGCGGGAACGGATGAGCAGTTCTTC.

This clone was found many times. The CDR3, as DNA: TGTGCCAGTAGGTTGGGCGCCGGGCAGGGGACTGAAGCTTTCTTT. Encoded protein: CASRLGAGQGTEAFF. The chain is built from TRBV19 and TRBJ1-1, with a weak D call TRBD1 (6 bases). Trimming cost V 6 bases and J 5 bases, with 19 bases left between them. CDR1 and CDR2 from the germline V gene are LNHDA and SQIVND (reference sequence). The CDR3 has 15 amino acids.

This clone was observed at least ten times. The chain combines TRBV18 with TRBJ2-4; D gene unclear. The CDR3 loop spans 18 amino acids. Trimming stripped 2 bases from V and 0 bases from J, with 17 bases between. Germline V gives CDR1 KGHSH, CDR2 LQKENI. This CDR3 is CASSPYKRENLAKNIQYF. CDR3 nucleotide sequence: TGTGCCAGCTCACCATATAAGCGAGAGAATTTAGCCAAAAACATTCAGTACTTC.

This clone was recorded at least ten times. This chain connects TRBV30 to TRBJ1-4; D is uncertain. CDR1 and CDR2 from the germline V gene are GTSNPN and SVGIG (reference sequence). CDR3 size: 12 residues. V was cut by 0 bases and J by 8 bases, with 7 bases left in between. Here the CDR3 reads CAWSVGQEKLFF. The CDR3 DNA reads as TGTGCCTGGAGTGTAGGTCAAGAAAAACTGTTTTTT. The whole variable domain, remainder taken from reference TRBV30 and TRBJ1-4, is SQTIHQWPATLVQPVGSPLSLECTVEGTSNPNLYWYRQAAGRGLQLLFYSVGIGQISSEVPQNLSASRPQDRQFILSSKKLLLSDSGFYLCAWSVGQEKLFFGSGTQLSVL.

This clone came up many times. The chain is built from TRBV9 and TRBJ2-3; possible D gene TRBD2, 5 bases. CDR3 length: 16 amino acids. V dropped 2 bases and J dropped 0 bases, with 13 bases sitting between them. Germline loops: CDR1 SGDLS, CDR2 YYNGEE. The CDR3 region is CASSVSLRASTDTQYF. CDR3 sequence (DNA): TGTGCCAGCAGCGTTAGCTTGCGGGCAAGCACAGATACGCAGTATTTT.

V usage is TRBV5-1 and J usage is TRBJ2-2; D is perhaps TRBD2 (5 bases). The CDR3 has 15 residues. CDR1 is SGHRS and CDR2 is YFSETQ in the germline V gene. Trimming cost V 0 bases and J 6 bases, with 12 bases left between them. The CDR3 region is CASSLGPSEAGELFF. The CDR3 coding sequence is TGCGCCAGCAGCTTGGGACCCTCGGAGGCCGGGGAGCTGTTTTTT.

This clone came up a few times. CDR3 protein: CALRQGAQPQHF. CDR3 nucleotides: TGTGCCCTCCGGCAGGGTGCCCAGCCCCAGCATTTT. The V gene is TRBV30, the J gene TRBJ1-5, with a possible D match to TRBD1 (5 bases). V was cut by 8 bases and J by 7 bases, with 15 bases left in between. The CDR3 extends over 12 amino acids. Germline V lookup: CDR1 GTSNPN, CDR2 SVGIG (reference sequence). The variable domain in full, completed from reference TRBV30 and TRBJ1-5, reads SQTIHQWPATLVQPVGSPLSLECTVEGTSNPNLYWYRQAAGRGLQLLFYSVGIGQISSEVPQNLSASRPQDRQFILSSKKLLLSDSGFYLCALRQGAQPQHFGDGTRLSIL.